These 14 T cell receptor beta chains were all obtained from the same sample, sequenced in a study of CD8 T cells in ankylosing spondylitis. TCRdb called the 5' RACE reads again in MiXCR, with one record for every CDR3 protein. The sample includes around 220,000 distinct CDR3 sequences, under 12% of them seen just once. The material sequenced was blood, either unsorted or a sorted T cell fraction (not recorded which). The receptors here all came from a male donor with ankylosing spondylitis or in good health (not recorded which).

V is TRBV24-1 and J is TRBJ2-1; TRBD1 matches 9 bases. The junction had 5 bases not matched to a gene; V was cut back by 3 bases and J by 3 bases. The CDR3 length is 16 residues. CDR1 and CDR2 (germline): KGHDR, SFDVKD. Here the CDR3 DNA reads TGTGCCACCAGTGATCCCGGACAGGGGATCTACAATGAGCAGTTCTTC. It yields the protein CATSDPGQGIYNEQFF.

This clonotype was seen many times. The chain employs TRBV29-1 and TRBJ2-3; tentative D call: TRBD1 (6 bases). The V and J ends lost 3 bases and 0 bases respectively, with 16 bases between them. From germline, CDR1 is SQVTM and CDR2 ANQGSEA. This CDR3 spans 16 amino acids. DNA for the CDR3: TGCAGCGTTGAGAGTGGGGGCCGCACTAGCACAGATACGCAGTATTTT. Encoded protein: CSVESGGRTSTDTQYF.

This clonotype was seen ten or more times. The gene calls are TRBV29-1 and TRBJ2-3, with TRBD2 as a possible D gene (5 bases). Germline V gene lookup returns CDR1 SQVTM and CDR2 ANQGSEA. The CDR3 loop spans 13 amino acids. V lost 8 bases and J 0 bases, leaving 12 bases between the germline ends. The CDR3 loop reads CSSSGTSTDTQYF. The CDR3 DNA reads as TGCAGCTCCAGCGGAACCAGCACAGATACGCAGTATTTT.

This clonotype has a count of ten or more. The V gene is TRBV28, the J gene TRBJ2-3, with 13 bases identical to TRBD2. The CDR3 length is 15 residues. Germline CDR1 MDHEN, CDR2 SYDVKM. V shed 6 bases, J shed 6 bases, and the junction held 6 bases outside the gene matches. The CDR3 sequence is CASRILAGGPDTQYF. CDR3 in DNA: TGTGCCAGCAGGATACTAGCGGGGGGGCCGGATACGCAGTATTTT.

In its sample, this clonotype was seen many times. The gene calls are TRBV6-5 and TRBJ2-7; 7 bases agree with TRBD2. The V and J ends lost 2 bases and 0 bases, in that order; junction bases with no gene match: 4. Per germline, CDR1 MNHEY and CDR2 SVGAGI. The CDR3 contains 15 residues. CDR3 region: CASSYVGGSSYEQYF. The CDR3 region has the DNA TGTGCCAGCAGTTACGTTGGCGGGAGCTCCTACGAGCAGTACTTC.

This clonotype was counted ten times or more. This chain joins TRBV11-2 and TRBJ2-1; 7 nucleotides match TRBD2. The CDR3 is 14 amino acids. V lost 2 bases to trimming and J lost 9 bases; unmatched junction nucleotides: 7. The germline gives CDR1 SGHAT, CDR2 FQNNGV. The CDR3 DNA follows: TGTGCCAGCAGCTTATTCGGGGGGTCAGTTGAGCAGTTCTTC. It translates to CASSLFGGSVEQFF.

This clonotype was seen a handful of times. This chain uses TRBV5-1 with TRBJ2-7; a possible D gene is TRBD2 (6 bases). The CDR3 covers 12 residues. Trimming took off 4 bases at V and 6 bases at J, with 11 bases between the two ends. CDR1 and CDR2 (germline): SGHRS, YFSETQ. The CDR3 DNA is TGCGCCAGCAGCACGACTAGTGGCGAGCAGTACTTC. It is translated as CASSTTSGEQYF.

This clonotype was picked up many times. CDR3 sequence (DNA): TGTGCCACCAGTGACCCCCCTCGGGGTAACGAGCAGTACTTC. Its protein is CATSDPPRGNEQYF. V gene TRBV24-1 combines with J gene TRBJ2-7; a possible D gene is TRBD2 (5 bases). CDR1 KGHDR and CDR2 SFDVKD come from the germline V gene. This CDR3 is 14 amino acids long. The V end was cut by 4 bases, the J end by 5 bases, with 14 bases between.

This clonotype was recorded a few times. The CDR3 nucleotides are TGCAGTGCTAGAGACCTGAGCTCTGGAAACACCATATATTTT. This translates into CSARDLSSGNTIYF. The V gene is TRBV20-1, the J gene TRBJ1-3; D not resolved. There are 14 residues in the CDR3. CDR1 and CDR2 from the germline V gene are DFQATT and SNEGSKA (reference sequence). Trimming removed 0 bases at V and 0 bases at J, with 6 bases between.

This clonotype was detected only a few times. This chain joins TRBV7-2 and TRBJ1-1; TRBD1 might be the D (6 bases). The CDR3 is 14 amino acids. The V end lost 0 bases, the J end lost 6 bases, and 11 bases lay between the germline ends. Germline CDR1 and CDR2: SGHTA and FQGNSA. The CDR3 reads CASSLAQGMAEAFF. The CDR3 DNA follows: TGTGCCAGCAGCTTAGCGCAGGGGATGGCTGAAGCTTTCTTT.

In its sample, this clonotype was seen many times. The genes are TRBV18 and TRBJ2-3; perhaps TRBD2 as D (7 bases). Germline values: CDR1 KGHSH, CDR2 LQKENI. The V end was cut by 0 bases, the J end by 5 bases, with 15 bases between. The CDR3 has 16 amino acids. As DNA, the CDR3 is TGTGCCAGCTCACCACCGGTCGGGGGGCTTGGAGATACGCAGTATTTT. It specifies CASSPPVGGLGDTQYF.

This clonotype was observed a few times. The chain carries TRBV6-1 and TRBJ2-1; 8 nucleotides line up with TRBD2. With V trimmed by 6 bases and J by 8 bases, 12 bases remained unmatched. Germline loops: CDR1 MNHNS, CDR2 SASEGT. The CDR3 totals 15 residues. The CDR3 region is CASSSSAGRGDEQFF. CDR3 coding DNA: TGTGCCAGCAGCTCATCCGCGGGGCGGGGGGATGAGCAGTTCTTC.

This clonotype was observed a handful of times. The J gene is TRBJ2-1, the V gene TRBV9; maybe TRBD2 (5 bases). V was shortened by 0 bases and J by 5 bases, with 9 bases between the two germline ends. CDR3 length: 14 amino acids. CDR1 is SGDLS and CDR2 is YYNGEE in the germline V gene. The DNA for the CDR3 is TGTGCCAGCAGCGTAGGGCTAGCCAACAATGAGCAGTTCTTC. This codes for CASSVGLANNEQFF.

There are many counts of this clonotype. The chain has TRBV20-1 and TRBJ2-1; D is unclear. Looked up from germline, CDR1 is DFQATT and CDR2 is SNEGSKA (reference sequence). Deletions cut 0 bases from V and 4 bases from J, with 25 bases between. This CDR3 has 19 amino acids. CDR3 bases: TGCAGTGCTAGAGAGGGATCTTCGTCCGTGGACGATCCGTACAATGAGCAGTTCTTC. Its protein is CSAREGSSSVDDPYNEQFF.